Sequencing of this T cell receptor (beta chain) was carried out in a study of human T cells and chemical hapten exposure. TCRdb processed the RACE reads anew with MiXCR; each CDR3 protein has one entry. In the table there are 300,000 to 450,000 distinct CDR3 sequences, 4.5% to 7% of which are singletons. Trimming took 2 bases from V and 6 from J; bases not matched to a gene: 4. The CDR3 totals 15 residues. Per germline, CDR1 MNHNY and CDR2 SVGAGI (reference sequence). Time point denoted: pre-sensitization, week 0. Noted treatment: therapeutic diphenylcyclopropenone sensitization with weekly scalp DPC. Extraction yielded total RNA from whole blood (unfractionated). This clonotype has ten or more counts. Its specificity is not known. General study results and limits: Compared to controls, expanded TCRs made significantly more large clusters of similar CDR3s.

This TCR was sampled from a young woman with alopecia areata. Some clones in this sample may be carry-over from other donors' samples. V is TRBV6-6 and J is TRBJ1-5; 10 bases fit TRBD1. The sample consisted of whole blood, taken in connection with sensitization to the hapten diphenylcyclopropenone (DPC). The CDR3 spells CASSYQGQGSQPQHF. CDR3 DNA: TGTGCCAGCAGTTACCAGGGACAGGGGAGTCAGCCCCAGCATTTT.